This T cell receptor beta chain appears in the sequencing data of a study of blood T cell repertoires in COVID-19. About the study: Italy, Spain and the United States were the sources of the convalescent and acute COVID-19 samples.

This CDR3 contains 15 residues. Germline loops: CDR1 KGHSH, CDR2 LQKENI. The V end lost 0 bases, the J end lost 1 base, and 9 bases lay between the germline ends. Ages ranged from about 18 to 100 years, with residence in about 24 US areas. The data were produced by immunoSEQ multiplex PCR, yet TCRdb's version contains in-frame clones alone and is incomplete. The top ten hold 3.8% of the sample, which has about 63,000 clones, approximately 78% seen once. Sequencing was carried out using PBMCs or T cells enriched from blood (not recorded which). This sequence originates from a woman between 40 and 50 years old with acute COVID-19. J is TRBJ1-1 and V is TRBV18; the D is unclear. CDR3 sequence: CASSPPVGGNTEAFF. The DNA of the CDR3 is TGTGCCAGCTCACCACCGGTTGGCGGGAACACTGAAGCTTTCTTT.